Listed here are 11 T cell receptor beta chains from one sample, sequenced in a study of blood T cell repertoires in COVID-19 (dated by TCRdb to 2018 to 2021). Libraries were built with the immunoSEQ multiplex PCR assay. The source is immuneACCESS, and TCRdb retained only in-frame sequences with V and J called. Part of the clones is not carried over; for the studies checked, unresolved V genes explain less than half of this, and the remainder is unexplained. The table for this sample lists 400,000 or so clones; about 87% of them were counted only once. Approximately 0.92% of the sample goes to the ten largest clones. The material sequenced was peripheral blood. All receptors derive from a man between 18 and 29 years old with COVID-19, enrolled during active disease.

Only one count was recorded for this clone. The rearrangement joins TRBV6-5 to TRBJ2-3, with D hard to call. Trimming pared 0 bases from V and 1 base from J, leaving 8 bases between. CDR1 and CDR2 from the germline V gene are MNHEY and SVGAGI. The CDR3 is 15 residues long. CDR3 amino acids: CASSYSRSGTDTQYF. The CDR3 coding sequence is TGTGCCAGCAGTTACTCGAGGAGTGGCACAGATACGCAGTATTTT.

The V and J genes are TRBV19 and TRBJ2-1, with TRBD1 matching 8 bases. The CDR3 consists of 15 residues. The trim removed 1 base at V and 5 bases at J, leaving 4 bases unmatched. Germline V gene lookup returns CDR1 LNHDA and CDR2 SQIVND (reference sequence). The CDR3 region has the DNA TGTGCCAGTAGTATAGCCAGGACAGGGAACAATGAGCAGTTCTTC. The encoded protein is CASSIARTGNNEQFF.

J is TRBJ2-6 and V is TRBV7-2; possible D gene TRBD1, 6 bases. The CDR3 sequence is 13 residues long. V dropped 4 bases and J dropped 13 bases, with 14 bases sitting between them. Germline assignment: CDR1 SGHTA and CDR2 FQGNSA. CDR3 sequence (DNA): TGTGCCAGCAGCTCAGTAGGGACACGGGTCCTGACTTTC. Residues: CASSSVGTRVLTF.

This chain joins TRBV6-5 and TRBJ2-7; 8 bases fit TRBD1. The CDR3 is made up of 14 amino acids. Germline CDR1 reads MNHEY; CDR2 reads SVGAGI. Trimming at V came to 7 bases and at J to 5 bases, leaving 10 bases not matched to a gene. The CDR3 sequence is CASNTGTGYHEQYF. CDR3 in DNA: TGTGCCAGCAACACCGGGACAGGCTACCACGAGCAGTACTTC.

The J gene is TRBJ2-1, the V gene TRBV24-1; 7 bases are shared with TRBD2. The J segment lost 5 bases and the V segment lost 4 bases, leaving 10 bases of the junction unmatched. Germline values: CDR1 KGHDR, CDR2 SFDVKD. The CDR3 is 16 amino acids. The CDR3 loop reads CATSDPGLKSHNEQFF. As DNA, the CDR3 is TGTGCCACCAGTGACCCGGGACTAAAATCCCACAATGAGCAGTTCTTC.

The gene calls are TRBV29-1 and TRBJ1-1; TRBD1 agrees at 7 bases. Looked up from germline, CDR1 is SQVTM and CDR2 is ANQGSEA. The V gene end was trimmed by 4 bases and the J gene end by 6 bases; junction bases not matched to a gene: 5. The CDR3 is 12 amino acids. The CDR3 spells CSVVGGDAEAFF. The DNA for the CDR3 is TGCAGCGTTGTAGGGGGCGACGCTGAAGCTTTCTTT. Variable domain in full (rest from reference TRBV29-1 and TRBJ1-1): SAVISQKPSRDICQRGTSLTIQCQVDSQVTMMFWYRQQPGQSLTLIATANQGSEATYESGFVIDKFPISRPNLTFSTLTVSNMSPEDSSIYLCSVVGGDAEAFFGQGTRLTVV.

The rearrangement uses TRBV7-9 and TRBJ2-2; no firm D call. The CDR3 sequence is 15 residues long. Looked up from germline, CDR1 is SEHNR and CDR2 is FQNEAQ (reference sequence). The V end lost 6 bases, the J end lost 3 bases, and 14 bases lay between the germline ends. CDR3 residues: CASRSIVLDTGELFF. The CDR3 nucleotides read TGTGCCAGCAGGTCCATAGTGTTGGACACCGGGGAGCTGTTTTTT.

CDR3 amino acids: CATSLGQGDETQYF. The CDR3 DNA follows: TGTGCCACCAGTCTGGGTCAGGGGGACGAGACCCAGTACTTC. The rearrangement joins TRBV24-1 to TRBJ2-5; 7 nucleotides match TRBD1. V lost 6 bases to trimming and J lost 5 bases; unmatched junction nucleotides: 8. The CDR3 has 14 amino acids. Germline V lookup: CDR1 KGHDR, CDR2 SFDVKD.

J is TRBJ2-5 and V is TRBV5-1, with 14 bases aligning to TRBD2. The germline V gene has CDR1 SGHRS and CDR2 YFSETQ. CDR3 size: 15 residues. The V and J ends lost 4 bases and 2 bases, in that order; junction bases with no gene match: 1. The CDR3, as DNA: TGCGCCAGCAGCGGGACTAGCGGGGGACAAGAGACCCAGTACTTC. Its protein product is CASSGTSGGQETQYF. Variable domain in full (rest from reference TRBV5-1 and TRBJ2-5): KAGVTQTPRYLIKTRGQQVTLSCSPISGHRSVSWYQQTPGQGLQFLFEYFSETQRNKGNFPGRFSGRQFSNSRSEMNVSTLELGDSALYLCASSGTSGGQETQYFGPGTRLLVL.

CDR3 sequence reads: CASGGLAGGHTYEQYF. In nucleotides, the CDR3 is TGTGCCAGCGGAGGACTAGCGGGAGGCCACACCTACGAGCAGTACTTC. The V and J genes are TRBV25-1 and TRBJ2-7; 14 positions agree with TRBD2. The CDR3 is 16 amino acids. V trimming: 8 bases; J trimming: 2 bases; junction bases outside the gene matches: 8. Germline CDR1 reads MGHDK; CDR2 reads SYGVNS.

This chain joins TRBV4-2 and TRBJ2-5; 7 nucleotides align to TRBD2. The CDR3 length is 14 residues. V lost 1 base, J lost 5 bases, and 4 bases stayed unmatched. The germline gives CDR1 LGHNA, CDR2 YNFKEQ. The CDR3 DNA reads TGTGCCAGCAGCCAAGTAACTAGCGCCGAGACCCAGTACTTC. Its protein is CASSQVTSAETQYF.